The 24 T cell receptor beta chains below were found in one sample sequenced in a study of PD-1 blockade in mismatch repair-deficient tumors listed by TCRdb under 2017. The time point label on this specimen signifies: peripheral blood 12 weeks after first pembrolizumab dose. The library came from the immunoSEQ multiplex PCR assay. As stored in TCRdb, this immuneACCESS dataset retains in-frame rearrangements with V and J assigned. A fraction of the clones does not appear; measured against another copy, unresolved V genes explain less than half of the discrepancy, and the remainder lacks a known reason. This sample lists tens of thousands of clones; 65% to 85% were detected once. Roughly 2.8% of the sample comes from the top ten. Material: peripheral blood, obtained 12 weeks after starting pembrolizumab. The receptor set was obtained from an adult with mismatch repair-deficient cancer.

This rearrangement joins TRBV7-8 to TRBJ2-1; the D is unclear. This CDR3 spans 15 amino acids. The V and J ends lost 5 bases and 0 bases respectively, with 11 bases between them. In germline, CDR1 is SGHVS, CDR2 FQNEAQ. CDR3 sequence: CASSQLWSSYNEQFF. For the CDR3, the DNA is TGTGCCAGCAGCCAACTATGGAGCTCCTACAATGAGCAGTTCTTC.

The CDR3 nucleotides read TGTGCCAGTAGTGAGCGGGCCAGGTCCACAGATACGCAGTATTTT. Protein: CASSERARSTDTQYF. This chain connects TRBV19 to TRBJ2-3; D is possibly TRBD2 (6 bases). V was clipped by 5 bases and J by 2 bases, with 14 bases between them. This CDR3 has 15 amino acids. Germline V lookup: CDR1 LNHDA, CDR2 SQIVND (reference sequence). Supplemented by reference TRBV19 and TRBJ2-3, the full variable domain reads DGGITQSPKYLFRKEGQNVTLSCEQNLNHDAMYWYRQDPGQGLRLIYYSQIVNDFQKGDIAEGYSVSREKKESFPLTVTSAQKNPTAFYLCASSERARSTDTQYFGPGTRLTVL.

CDR3 DNA: TGTGCCAGCAGGATCGGAGGGGGCGATGAGCAGTACTTC. Protein: CASRIGGGDEQYF. V and J are TRBV6-5 and TRBJ2-7, with a tentative D call TRBD1 (7 bases). V shed 6 bases and J shed 7 bases, with 16 bases lying between them. The CDR3 has 13 amino acids. CDR1 is MNHEY, CDR2 SVGAGI, per germline.

Turning to this clone: A junction boundary mismatches the germline segment, possibly from a read error. V usage is TRBV29-1 and J usage is TRBJ2-5; tentatively, D is TRBD2 (7 bases). The CDR3 totals 14 residues. CDR1 and CDR2 (germline): SQVTM, ANQGSEA. The CDR3 DNA reads TGCAGCGTCGAAGATGGGGGGGCCCGTGAGACCCAGTACTTC. Encoded protein: CSVEDGGARETQYF.

This clone occurred once. The sample contains more than one DNA sequence encoding this CDR3. The rearrangement joins TRBV6-6 to TRBJ2-3; D not certain. Germline loops: CDR1 MNHNY, CDR2 SVGAGI (reference sequence). Trimming cost V 6 bases and J 2 bases, with 12 bases left between them. CDR3 length equals 14 residues. This CDR3 reads CASSRVANTDTQYF. In nucleotides, the CDR3 is TGTGCCAGCAGCCGAGTAGCTAACACAGATACGCAGTATTTT.

The CDR3 region is CASSLGAKQGVYEQYF. The CDR3 region has the DNA TGTGCCAGCAGCTTAGGCGCGAAACAGGGAGTGTACGAGCAGTACTTC. This chain links TRBV13 with TRBJ2-7, with D maybe TRBD1 (6 bases). Germline assignment: CDR1 PRHDT and CDR2 FYEKMQ (reference sequence). The V end lost 0 bases, the J end lost 4 bases, and 16 bases lay between the germline ends. The CDR3 has 16 residues.

This clone was found many times. The chain recombines TRBV2 with TRBJ1-2; no firm D call. Germline V gives CDR1 SNHLY, CDR2 FYNNEI. The CDR3 extends over 11 amino acids. Trimming pared 4 bases from V and 5 bases from J, leaving 5 bases between. CDR3 amino acids: CASSGGYGYTF. Here the CDR3 DNA reads TGTGCCAGCAGTGGTGGTTATGGCTACACCTTC.

V gene TRBV5-1 combines with J gene TRBJ1-4; TRBD1 agrees at 8 bases. Germline V lookup: CDR1 SGHRS, CDR2 YFSETQ. V shed 0 bases and J 2 bases; nucleotides not matched to a gene: 3. The CDR3 loop spans 16 amino acids. CDR3 DNA sequence: TGCGCCAGCAGCTTGGATGGACAGGGTACTAATGAAAAACTGTTTTTT. Residues: CASSLDGQGTNEKLFF.

Notes on this clone: Other DNA sequences of this sample code for an identical CDR3. The chain joins TRBV2 to TRBJ2-1; a possible D gene is TRBD2 (5 bases). This CDR3 spans 12 amino acids. Germline CDR1 is SNHLY and CDR2 is FYNNEI. The ends were cut back, 6 bases at V and 6 bases at J, with 9 bases in the middle. Here the CDR3 DNA reads TGTGCCAGCAGCGGACTCTTCAATGAGCAGTTCTTC. Its translation: CASSGLFNEQFF.

The chain employs TRBV4-1 and TRBJ2-1, with TRBD2 matching over 7 bases. The V and J ends lost 1 base and 10 bases, in that order; junction bases with no gene match: 13. There are 16 residues in the CDR3. Per the germline V gene, CDR1 is MGHRA and CDR2 is YSYEKL. CDR3 in amino acids: CASSQVVGGPSEEQFF. Here the CDR3 DNA reads TGCGCCAGCAGCCAAGTGGTGGGAGGGCCGAGTGAGGAGCAGTTCTTC.

The rearrangement links TRBV2 to TRBJ2-1; TRBD2 aligns across 8 bases. Germline loops: CDR1 SNHLY, CDR2 FYNNEI. The CDR3 totals 15 residues. The trim removed 4 bases at V and 6 bases at J, leaving 8 bases unmatched. In nucleotides, the CDR3 is TGTGCCAGCAGTGTAGCGGGAAGGGATTCCAATGAGCAGTTCTTC. Amino acids: CASSVAGRDSNEQFF.

This chain links TRBV5-5 with TRBJ1-2; D is unclear. The V end was cut by 2 bases, the J end by 2 bases, with 10 bases between. Germline loops: CDR1 SGHKS, CDR2 YYEKEE (reference sequence). The CDR3 covers 14 residues. Here the CDR3 reads CASSFAGENYGYTF. DNA of the CDR3: TGTGCCAGCAGCTTTGCAGGAGAGAACTATGGCTACACCTTC.

Here the CDR3 reads CAITGSPNTEAFF. CDR3 bases: TGTGCCATCACAGGTTCCCCGAACACTGAAGCTTTCTTT. The rearrangement joins TRBV10-3 to TRBJ1-1; D gene ambiguous. V lost 7 bases and J lost 1, with 10 bases in between. This CDR3 is 13 amino acids long. Germline V gene sequence: CDR1 ENHRY, CDR2 SYGVKD.

This sequence joins TRBV9 and TRBJ2-2; 7 nucleotides agree with TRBD2. This CDR3 is 17 amino acids long. V shed 0 bases and J 4 bases; nucleotides not matched to a gene: 9. Germline CDR1 and CDR2: SGDLS and YYNGEE. CDR3 sequence (DNA): TGTGCCAGCAGCGTAGAAAAGGCGGGAGCTTCCACCGGGGAGCTGTTTTTT. This gives the protein CASSVEKAGASTGELFF. The full variable domain, rest sourced from reference TRBV9 and TRBJ2-2, is DSGVTQTPKHLITATGQRVTLRCSPRSGDLSVYWYQQSLDQGLQFLIQYYNGEERAKGNILERFSAQQFPDLHSELNLSSLELGDSALYFCASSVEKAGASTGELFFGEGSRLTVL.

The V and J genes are TRBV5-1 and TRBJ2-1; 7 nucleotides align to TRBD1. The junction had 5 bases not matched to a gene; V was cut back by 5 bases and J by 9 bases. The CDR3 has 12 residues. Germline CDR1 SGHRS, CDR2 YFSETQ. The CDR3 sequence: CASRQGPPEQFF. CDR3 DNA: TGCGCCAGCAGACAGGGGCCCCCTGAGCAGTTCTTC.

This rearrangement joins TRBV19 to TRBJ2-1; TRBD1 is a possible D gene (6 bases). CDR3 size: 16 residues. Trimming took 5 bases from V and 3 from J, leaving 17 bases between them. Germline V CDR1 and CDR2: LNHDA, SQIVND (reference sequence). The DNA for the CDR3 is TGTGCCAGTAGTTCAAACTTTGGGGGCAACTACAATGAGCAGTTCTTC. Protein sequence: CASSSNFGGNYNEQFF.

This clone was observed a few times. The V gene is TRBV30, the J gene TRBJ2-1, with D uncertain. Germline V gene data show CDR1 as GTSNPN and CDR2 as SVGIG (reference sequence). There are 13 residues in the CDR3. V dropped 0 bases and J dropped 9 bases, with 12 bases sitting between them. CDR3: CAWSVRKRVEQFF. CDR3 in DNA: TGTGCCTGGAGTGTACGAAAGCGAGTTGAGCAGTTCTTC.

The chain couples TRBV25-1 to TRBJ2-3; a weak D match, TRBD2 (5 bases). The CDR3 has 14 amino acids. Trimming removed 6 bases at V and 2 bases at J, with 12 bases between. Germline V CDR1 and CDR2: MGHDK, SYGVNS. CDR3 in amino acids: CASRASGVTDTQYF. The CDR3 DNA is TGTGCCAGCAGAGCAAGCGGAGTCACAGATACGCAGTATTTT.

This CDR3 is CASSPRLLVETQYF. CDR3 DNA sequence: TGTGCCAGCAGCCCCCGCTTACTGGTAGAGACCCAGTACTTC. This sequence joins TRBV14 and TRBJ2-5; no clear D gene. CDR1 is SGHDN and CDR2 is FVKESK in the germline V gene. The CDR3 is 14 amino acids. V was trimmed by 4 bases and J by 4 bases, leaving 13 bases between them.

V is TRBV27 and J is TRBJ2-7; 9 bases match TRBD1. Unmatched junction bases numbered 4, after V lost 4 bases and J lost 3 bases. The CDR3 is 14 amino acids. Germline V lookup: CDR1 MNHEY, CDR2 SMNVEV (reference sequence). DNA for the CDR3: TGTGCCAGCAGTTACAGACAGGGGGGCTACGAGCAGTACTTC. It codes for CASSYRQGGYEQYF.

This clone was detected a few times. This chain connects TRBV19 to TRBJ2-7; unclear D gene. CDR3 size: 13 residues. Germline CDR1 is LNHDA and CDR2 is SQIVND (reference sequence). V lost 8 bases, J lost 0 bases, and 11 bases lay in between. CDR3 bases: TGTGCCAGTCTGGACGCAAACTCCTACGAGCAGTACTTC. Protein product: CASLDANSYEQYF.

This chain links TRBV5-4 with TRBJ2-5, with D perhaps TRBD1 or TRBD2 (5 bases each). Trimming removed 3 bases from V and 2 bases from J, with 11 bases in between. The CDR3 covers 14 residues. Germline V gene data show CDR1 as SGHNT and CDR2 as YYREEE (reference sequence). CDR3 amino acids: CASSSGTVQETQYF. The CDR3 DNA follows: TGTGCCAGCAGCTCGGGGACGGTACAAGAGACCCAGTACTTC.

V gene TRBV5-1 combines with J gene TRBJ2-2, with D hard to call. Germline values: CDR1 SGHRS, CDR2 YFSETQ. The CDR3 runs 14 residues. The V end lost 2 bases, the J end lost 1 base, and 6 bases lay between the germline ends. The CDR3 loop is CASSFNMNTGELFF. The CDR3, as DNA: TGCGCCAGCAGCTTTAACATGAACACCGGGGAGCTGTTTTTT.

The chain couples TRBV5-1 to TRBJ1-1; D gene unclear. V lost 3 bases to trimming and J lost 1 base, with 7 bases between them. Germline V gene data show CDR1 as SGHRS and CDR2 as YFSETQ. The CDR3 consists of 13 residues. Here the CDR3 reads CASSWTANTEAFF. CDR3 nucleotides: TGCGCCAGCAGCTGGACGGCGAACACTGAAGCTTTCTTT.